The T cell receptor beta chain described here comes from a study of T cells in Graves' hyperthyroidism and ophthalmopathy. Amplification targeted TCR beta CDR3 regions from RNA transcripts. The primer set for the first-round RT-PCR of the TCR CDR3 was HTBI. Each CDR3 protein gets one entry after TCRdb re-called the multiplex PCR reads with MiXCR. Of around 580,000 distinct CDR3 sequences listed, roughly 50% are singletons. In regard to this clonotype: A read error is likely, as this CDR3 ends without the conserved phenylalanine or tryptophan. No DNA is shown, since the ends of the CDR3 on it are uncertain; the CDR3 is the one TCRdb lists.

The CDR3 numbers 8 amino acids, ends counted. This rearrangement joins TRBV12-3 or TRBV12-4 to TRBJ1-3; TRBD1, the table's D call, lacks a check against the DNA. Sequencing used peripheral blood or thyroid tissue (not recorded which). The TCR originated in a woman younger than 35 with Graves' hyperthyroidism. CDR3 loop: CASSTTGQ.